This is a list of T cell receptor beta chains from one sample in a study of cytomegalovirus exposure and HLA in healthy donors. The assay was immunoSEQ multiplex PCR, and TCRdb's table has in-frame clones only and misses some. The sample lists about 160,000 clones, about 88% occurring once. The sample was PBMCs. These TCRs come from a woman in her late teens or twenties in good health and CMV-seronegative. CDR3s include the opening cysteine and the closing phenylalanine or tryptophan. The D gene is left open where the match is weak. Size is stated for part of the rows, as once, few or many counts, or as a class when the clone is expanded.

CASSLVGESYEQYF	TGTGCCAGCAGTTTGGTCGGAGAATCCTACGAGCAGTACTTC	.	TRBV28	TRBJ2-7	.
CASSQGANYEQYF	TGTGCCAGCTCTCAGGGGGCCAACTACGAGCAGTACTTC	TRBD1	TRBV18	TRBJ2-7	few
CASSLRDSGGNEQFF	TGTGCCAGCAGCCTGAGGGACTCCGGGGGTAATGAGCAGTTCTTC	.	TRBV4-2	TRBJ2-1	.
CASSTVRTNNEQFF	TGTGCCAGCAGTACCGTCCGAACAAACAATGAGCAGTTCTTC	.	TRBV27	TRBJ2-1	.
CASSYHDSRDTIYF	TGTGCCAGCAGTTATCACGACAGTAGGGACACCATATATTTT	.	TRBV6-5	TRBJ1-3	.
CASSLRAGPLTDTQYF	TGTGCCAGCAGCTTACGAGCGGGACCCCTCACAGATACGCAGTATTTT	TRBD2	TRBV7-8	TRBJ2-3	.
CASSRRDRIYGYTF	TGCGCCAGCAGCCGACGGGACAGGATCTATGGCTACACCTTC	TRBD1	TRBV5-1	TRBJ1-2	.
CASSVWGTGDYGYTF	TGTGCCAGCAGCGTATGGGGGACAGGGGACTATGGCTACACCTTC	TRBD1	TRBV9	TRBJ1-2	.
CASRVRILAKNIQYF	TGTGCCAGCAGGGTCAGAATTTTAGCCAAAAACATTCAGTACTTC	.	TRBV2	TRBJ2-4	.
CASRSGTGNEKLFF	TGTGCCAGTAGATCCGGGACAGGGAATGAAAAACTGTTTTTT	TRBD1	TRBV19	TRBJ1-4	.
CASSLWAVGGETYNEQFF	TGTGCCAGCAGCTTATGGGCGGTCGGGGGGGAAACCTACAATGAGCAGTTCTTC	TRBD2	TRBV7-9	TRBJ2-1	.
CASSVGRGEFQETQYF	TGTGCCAGCAGTGTGGGGCGGGGAGAATTCCAAGAGACCCAGTACTTC	.	TRBV6-1	TRBJ2-5	.
CASSSRQARGTEAFF	TGTGCCAGCAGCTCCCGACAGGCAAGGGGCACTGAAGCTTTCTTT	.	TRBV13	TRBJ1-1	.
CASSPGTGYFYEQYF	TGTGCCAGCAGCCCGGGGACAGGGTATTTCTACGAGCAGTACTTC	TRBD1	TRBV5-6	TRBJ2-7	.
CASSQGRNYGYTF	TGTGCCAGCAGCCAGGGGCGTAACTATGGCTACACCTTC	.	TRBV6-5	TRBJ1-2	.
CASSRTSGTQYF	TGTGCCAGCAGCCGGACTAGCGGTACGCAGTATTTT	TRBD2	TRBV9	TRBJ2-3	.
CASSQLQGPQDEQYF	TGTGCCAGCAGCCAATTACAGGGGCCGCAGGATGAGCAGTACTTC	TRBD1	TRBV28	TRBJ2-7	.
CASSSSGRLYEQYF	TGTGCCAGCAGTTCGAGCGGGAGGCTCTACGAGCAGTACTTC	TRBD2	TRBV28	TRBJ2-7	.